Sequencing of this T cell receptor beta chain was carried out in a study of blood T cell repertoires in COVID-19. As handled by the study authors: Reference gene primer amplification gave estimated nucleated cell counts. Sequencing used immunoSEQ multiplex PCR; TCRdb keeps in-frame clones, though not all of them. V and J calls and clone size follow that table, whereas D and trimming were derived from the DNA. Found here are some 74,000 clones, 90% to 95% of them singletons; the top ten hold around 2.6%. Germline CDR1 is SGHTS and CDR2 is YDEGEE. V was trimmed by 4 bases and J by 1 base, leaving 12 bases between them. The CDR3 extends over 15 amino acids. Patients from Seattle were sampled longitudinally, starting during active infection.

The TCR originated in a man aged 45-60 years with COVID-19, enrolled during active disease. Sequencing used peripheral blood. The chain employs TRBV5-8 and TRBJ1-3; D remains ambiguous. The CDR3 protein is CASSRAGGSGNTIYF. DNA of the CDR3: TGTGCCAGCAGCCGAGCGGGAGGATCTGGAAACACCATATATTTT.